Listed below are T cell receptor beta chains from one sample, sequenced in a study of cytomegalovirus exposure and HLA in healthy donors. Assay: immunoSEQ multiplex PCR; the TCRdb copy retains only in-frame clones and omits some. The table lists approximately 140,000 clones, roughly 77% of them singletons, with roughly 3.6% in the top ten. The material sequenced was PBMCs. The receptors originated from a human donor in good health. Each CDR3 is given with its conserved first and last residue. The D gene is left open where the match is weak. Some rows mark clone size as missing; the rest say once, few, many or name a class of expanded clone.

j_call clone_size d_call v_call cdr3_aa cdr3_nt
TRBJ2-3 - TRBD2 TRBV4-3 CASSQLRGLAASTDTQYF TGCGCCAGCAGCCAATTGAGAGGACTAGCGGCTAGCACAGATACGCAGTATTTT
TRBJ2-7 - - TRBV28 CASSYTFSRGAYEQYF TGTGCCAGCAGTTATACTTTCTCTAGGGGTGCCTACGAGCAGTACTTC
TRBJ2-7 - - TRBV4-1 CASSQVQGNYEQYF TGCGCCAGCAGCCAAGTTCAGGGAAACTACGAGCAGTACTTC
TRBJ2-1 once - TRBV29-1 CSVSPDWVSYNEQFF TGCAGCGTTTCTCCGGACTGGGTCTCCTACAATGAGCAGTTCTTC
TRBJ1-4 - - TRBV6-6 CASSLIGGLNEKLFF TGTGCCAGCAGTTTAATCGGCGGGTTGAATGAAAAACTGTTTTTT
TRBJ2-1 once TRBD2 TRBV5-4 CASSFAGAEQFF TGTGCCAGCAGCTTTGCGGGAGCCGAGCAGTTCTTC
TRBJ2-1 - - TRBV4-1 CASSQTQDSYNEQFF TGCGCCAGCAGCCAGACACAGGACAGCTACAATGAGCAGTTCTTC
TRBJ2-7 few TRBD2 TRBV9 CASSVGASGTPYEQYF TGTGCCAGCAGCGTAGGGGCTAGCGGAACACCCTACGAGCAGTACTTC
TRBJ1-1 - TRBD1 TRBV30 CAWRTGSKAFF TGTGCCTGGAGGACAGGGTCGAAAGCTTTCTTT
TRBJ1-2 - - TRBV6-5 CASSYDRLRNGYTF TGTGCCAGCAGTTACGACCGACTACGCAATGGCTACACCTTC
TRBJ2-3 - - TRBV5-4 CASSLLGGTDTQYF TGTGCCAGCAGCTTGCTCGGTGGCACAGATACGCAGTATTTT
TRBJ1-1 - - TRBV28 CASSIGGNTEAFF TGTGCCAGCTCCATAGGAGGTAACACTGAAGCTTTCTTT
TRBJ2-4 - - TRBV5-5 CASSLVSRALQYF TGTGCCAGCAGCTTGGTGAGCAGGGCCCTTCAGTACTTC
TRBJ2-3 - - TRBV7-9 CASSPSQGWSTDTQYF TGTGCCAGCAGCCCTTCACAGGGATGGAGCACAGATACGCAGTATTTT
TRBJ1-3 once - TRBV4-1 CASSQDVTTGNTIYF TGCGCCAGCAGCCAAGACGTAACAACTGGAAACACCATATATTTT
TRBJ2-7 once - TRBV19 CASSIQGTTYEQYF TGTGCCAGTAGTATCCAAGGGACAACCTACGAGCAGTACTTC
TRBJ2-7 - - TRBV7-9 CASSKNTGLSRSEQYF TGTGCCAGCAGCAAAAACACGGGACTTTCACGGTCCGAGCAGTACTTC
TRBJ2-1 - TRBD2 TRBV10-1 CASRDGLARSRQFF TGCGCCAGCAGGGACGGACTAGCACGCAGCCGGCAGTTCTTC
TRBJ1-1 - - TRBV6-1 CASRGGELNTEAFF TGTGCCAGCAGGGGCGGGGAGCTGAACACTGAAGCTTTCTTT
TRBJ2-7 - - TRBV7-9 CASSSSPVMDEQYF TGTGCCAGCAGCTCGTCGCCGGTTATGGACGAGCAGTACTTC
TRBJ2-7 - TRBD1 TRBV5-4 CASSLSKRDRAEQYF TGTGCCAGCAGCCTGTCAAAACGGGACAGGGCCGAGCAGTACTTC
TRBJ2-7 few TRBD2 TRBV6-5 CASSTGLVDEQYF TGTGCCAGCAGCACGGGACTAGTAGACGAGCAGTACTTC
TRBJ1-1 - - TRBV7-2 CASSWTVANTEAFF TGTGCCAGCAGCTGGACAGTAGCGAACACTGAAGCTTTCTTT
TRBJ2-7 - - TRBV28 CASSSNRQPYEQYF TGTGCCAGCAGCTCCAATAGACAGCCCTACGAGCAGTACTTC
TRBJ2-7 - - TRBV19 CASSDGHYYEQYF TGTGCCAGTAGTGACGGACATTACTACGAGCAGTACTTC
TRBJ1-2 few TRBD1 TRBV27 CASGTGGQNYGYTF TGTGCCAGCGGGACAGGAGGACAGAACTATGGCTACACCTTC
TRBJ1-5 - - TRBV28 CASSLRQGFNQPQHF TGTGCCAGCAGTTTACGGCAGGGTTTCAATCAGCCCCAGCATTTT
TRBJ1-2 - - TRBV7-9 CASSSLPTGNYGYTF TGTGCCAGCAGCTCCTTACCCACGGGGAACTATGGCTACACCTTC
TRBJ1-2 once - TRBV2 CASSSGHLDGYTF TGTGCCAGCAGCTCGGGTCATCTGGATGGCTACACCTTC
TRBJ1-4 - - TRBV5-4 CASSLTPTNEKLFF TGTGCCAGCAGCTTGACACCTACTAATGAAAAACTGTTTTTT
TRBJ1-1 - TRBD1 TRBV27 CASSLAPGTGNTEAFF TGTGCCAGCAGTTTGGCCCCCGGGACAGGGAACACTGAAGCTTTCTTT
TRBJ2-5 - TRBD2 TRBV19 CASSMTGLAGTQETQYF TGTGCCAGTAGTATGACGGGACTAGCGGGGACACAAGAGACCCAGTACTTC
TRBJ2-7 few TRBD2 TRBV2 CASRGEGQPAGQYF TGTGCCAGCAGGGGGGAGGGTCAGCCGGCTGGGCAGTACTTC
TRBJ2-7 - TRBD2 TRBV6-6 CASSYSNPSGSYEQYF TGTGCCAGCAGTTACTCGAACCCTAGCGGAAGCTACGAGCAGTACTTC
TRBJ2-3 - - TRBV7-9 CASSLVFRLDTQYF TGTGCCAGCAGCTTAGTTTTCAGACTGGATACGCAGTATTTT
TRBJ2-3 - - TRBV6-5 CASSYGGAGTDTQYF TGTGCCAGCAGTTATGGCGGGGCCGGCACAGATACGCAGTATTTT
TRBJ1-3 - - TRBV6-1 CASSDPGITTGNTIYF TGTGCCAGCAGTGATCCAGGGATCACTACAGGAAACACCATATATTTT
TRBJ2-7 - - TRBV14 CASSLIAGEGYEQYF TGTGCCAGCAGCTTAATCGCAGGGGAGGGCTACGAGCAGTACTTC
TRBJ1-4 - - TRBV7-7 CASSLGRSGGEKLFF TGTGCCAGCAGCTTAGGACGGTCGGGTGGTGAAAAACTGTTTTTT
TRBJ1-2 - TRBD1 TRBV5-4 CASSFTGGRYGYTF TGTGCCAGCAGCTTTACAGGGGGAAGATATGGCTACACCTTC
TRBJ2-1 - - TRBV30 CAWSVVEGAQTSSYNEQFF TGTGCCTGGAGTGTAGTGGAGGGGGCCCAAACTAGCTCCTACAATGAGCAGTTCTTC
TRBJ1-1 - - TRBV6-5 CASSYLVTMNTEAFF TGTGCCAGCAGTTACTTGGTCACAATGAACACTGAAGCTTTCTTT
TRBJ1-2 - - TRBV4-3 CASSQVGGDGYTF TGCGCCAGCAGCCAAGTAGGGGGAGACGGCTACACCTTC
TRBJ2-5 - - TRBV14 CASSQALETQYF TGTGCCAGCAGCCAAGCTCTCGAGACCCAGTACTTC
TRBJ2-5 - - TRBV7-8 CASSLAADYRNDYQETQYF TGTGCCAGCAGCTTGGCCGCGGACTACCGGAACGACTATCAAGAGACCCAGTACTTC
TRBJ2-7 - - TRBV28 CASSPYEGRSRGEQYF TGTGCCAGCAGCCCGTATGAAGGACGAAGTAGGGGGGAGCAGTACTTC
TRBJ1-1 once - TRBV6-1 CASSEVWGRLDTEAFF TGTGCCAGCAGTGAAGTGTGGGGCCGTCTGGACACTGAAGCTTTCTTT
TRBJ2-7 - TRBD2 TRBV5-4 CASSSSISGKGYEQYF TGTGCCAGCAGCTCCTCTATTAGCGGGAAAGGCTACGAGCAGTACTTC
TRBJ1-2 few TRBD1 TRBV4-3 CASSQDTGGSYGYTF TGCGCCAGCAGCCAAGATACAGGGGGCAGCTATGGCTACACCTTC
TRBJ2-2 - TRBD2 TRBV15 CATSRIAGGGTGELFF TGTGCCACCAGCAGAATAGCGGGGGGGGGCACCGGGGAGCTGTTTTTT
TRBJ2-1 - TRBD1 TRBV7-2 CASSSLAGGPTNEQFF TGTGCCAGCAGCTCCCTGGCAGGGGGCCCAACTAATGAGCAGTTCTTC
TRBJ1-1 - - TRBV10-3 CATNGGDKRNTEAFF TGTGCCACAAACGGGGGGGACAAGAGGAACACTGAAGCTTTCTTT
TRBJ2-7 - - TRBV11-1 CASSLDTGSYEQYF TGTGCCAGCAGCTTAGATACAGGGAGCTACGAGCAGTACTTC
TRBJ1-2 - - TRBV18 CASSPGAVLRGYGYTF TGTGCCAGCTCACCAGGAGCAGTCCTAAGGGGTTATGGCTACACCTTC
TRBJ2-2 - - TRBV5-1 CASSLGGGELFF TGCGCCAGCAGCTTGGGCGGCGGGGAGCTGTTTTTT
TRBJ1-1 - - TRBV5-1 CASSPAGTNTEAFF TGCGCCAGCAGCCCCGCGGGTACGAACACTGAAGCTTTCTTT
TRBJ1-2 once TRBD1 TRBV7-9 CASSQTGGTGYTF TGTGCCAGCAGCCAAACAGGGGGCACGGGCTACACCTTC